The T cell receptor (beta chain) described here comes from a study of blood T cell repertoires in COVID-19. On the study more broadly: Some COVID-19 samples were acute and others convalescent; all came from the United States, Italy and Spain.

Under the authors' procedure: Nucleated cell number was recorded as an estimate derived from reference gene primer amplification. Generated by immunoSEQ multiplex PCR, the TCRdb table keeps only in-frame clones and is missing some. That table is the source of V, J and clone size, and D and trimming were worked out from the DNA. This sample has tens of thousands of clones; around 87% occur once, and the top ten carry around 7.3%. Germline-derived CDR1 and CDR2 are SGHVS and FQNEAQ. The CDR3 loop spans 17 amino acids. The J segment lost 2 bases and the V segment lost 1 base, leaving 8 bases of the junction unmatched.

The V and J genes are TRBV7-8 and TRBJ1-3, with 7 bases aligning to TRBD1. The receptor comes from an older man with active or convalescent COVID-19. Sequenced sample: peripheral blood. The CDR3 region has the DNA TGTGCCAGCAGCTTAGGTGGCGTGAGGGGGCCTGGAAACACCATATATTTT. Amino acids: CASSLGGVRGPGNTIYF.